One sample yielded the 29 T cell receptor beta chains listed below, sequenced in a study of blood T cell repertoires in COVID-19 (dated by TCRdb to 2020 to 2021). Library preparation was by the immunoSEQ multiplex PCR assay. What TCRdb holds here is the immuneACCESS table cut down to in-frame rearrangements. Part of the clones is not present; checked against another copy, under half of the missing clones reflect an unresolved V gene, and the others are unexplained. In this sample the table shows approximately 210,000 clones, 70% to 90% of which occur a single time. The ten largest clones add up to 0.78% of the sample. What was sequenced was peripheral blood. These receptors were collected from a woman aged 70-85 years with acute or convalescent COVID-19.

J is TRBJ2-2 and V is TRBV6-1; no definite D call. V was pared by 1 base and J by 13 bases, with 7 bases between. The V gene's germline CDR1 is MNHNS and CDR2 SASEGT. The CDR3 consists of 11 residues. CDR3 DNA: TGTGCCAGCAGTGAAGGCCCCAGGCTGTTTTTT. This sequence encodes CASSEGPRLFF.

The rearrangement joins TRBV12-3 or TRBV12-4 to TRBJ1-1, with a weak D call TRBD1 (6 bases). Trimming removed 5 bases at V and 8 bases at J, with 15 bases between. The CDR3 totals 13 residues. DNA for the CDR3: TGTGCCAGCAGTCGTGGGGTGGGGGCAGAAGCTTTCTTT. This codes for CASSRGVGAEAFF.

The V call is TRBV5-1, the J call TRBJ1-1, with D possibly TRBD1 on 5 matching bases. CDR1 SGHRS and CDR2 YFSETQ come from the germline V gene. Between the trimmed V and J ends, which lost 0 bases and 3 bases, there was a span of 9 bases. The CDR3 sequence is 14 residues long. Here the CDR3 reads CASSLGQTDTEAFF. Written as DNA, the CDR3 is TGCGCCAGCAGCTTGGGACAGACCGACACTGAAGCTTTCTTT.

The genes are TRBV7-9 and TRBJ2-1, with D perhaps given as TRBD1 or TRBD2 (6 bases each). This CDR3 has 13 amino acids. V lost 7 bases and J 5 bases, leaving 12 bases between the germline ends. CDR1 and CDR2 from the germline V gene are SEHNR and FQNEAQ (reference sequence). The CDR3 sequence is CASTGGQDNEQFF. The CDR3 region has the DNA TGTGCCAGCACCGGGGGCCAAGACAATGAGCAGTTCTTC.

The CDR3 nucleotides read TGTGCCAGCAGTTCCGCGGGGGCAGTAGGGGCGAGCACCGGGGAGCTGTTTTTT. Its translation is CASSSAGAVGASTGELFF. The chain combines TRBV28 with TRBJ2-2, with a possible D match to TRBD2 (7 bases). This CDR3 is 18 amino acids long. V gave up 4 bases and J gave up 4 bases, with 22 bases separating them. Germline V gene lookup returns CDR1 MDHEN and CDR2 SYDVKM.

This chain's CDR3 is CASSIPRVGTEAFF. The CDR3 coding sequence is TGTGCCAGTAGTATCCCGAGGGTGGGCACTGAAGCTTTCTTT. The rearrangement joins TRBV19 to TRBJ1-1; D gene ambiguous. This CDR3 is 14 amino acids long. V was pared by 3 bases and J by 4 bases, with 12 bases between. The germline CDR1 and CDR2 sequences are LNHDA and SQIVND (reference sequence).

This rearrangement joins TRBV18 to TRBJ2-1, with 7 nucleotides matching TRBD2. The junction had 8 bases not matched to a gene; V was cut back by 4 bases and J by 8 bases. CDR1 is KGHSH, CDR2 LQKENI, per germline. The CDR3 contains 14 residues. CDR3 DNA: TGTGCCAGCTCACTAGGACTAGGGACCCATGAGCAGTTCTTC. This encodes CASSLGLGTHEQFF.

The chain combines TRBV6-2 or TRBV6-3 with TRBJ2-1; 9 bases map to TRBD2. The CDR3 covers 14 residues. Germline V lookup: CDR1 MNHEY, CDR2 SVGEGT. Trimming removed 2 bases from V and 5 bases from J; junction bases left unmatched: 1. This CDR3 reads CASSYAGGDNEQFF. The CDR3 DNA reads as TGTGCCAGCAGTTACGCGGGAGGGGACAATGAGCAGTTCTTC.

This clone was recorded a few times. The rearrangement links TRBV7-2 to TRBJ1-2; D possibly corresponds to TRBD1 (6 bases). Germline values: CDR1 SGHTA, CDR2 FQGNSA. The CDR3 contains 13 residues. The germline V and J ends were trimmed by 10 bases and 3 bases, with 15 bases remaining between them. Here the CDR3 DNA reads TGTGCCACCGCAGTCCCAGGGGACTATGGCTACACCTTC. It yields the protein CATAVPGDYGYTF.

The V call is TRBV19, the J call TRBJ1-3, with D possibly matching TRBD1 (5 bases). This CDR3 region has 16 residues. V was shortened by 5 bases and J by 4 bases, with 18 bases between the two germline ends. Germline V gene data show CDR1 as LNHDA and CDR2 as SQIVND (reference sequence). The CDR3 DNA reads TGTGCCAGTAGTCAACCCGGGACTTGGATCGGAAACACCATATATTTT. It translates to CASSQPGTWIGNTIYF.

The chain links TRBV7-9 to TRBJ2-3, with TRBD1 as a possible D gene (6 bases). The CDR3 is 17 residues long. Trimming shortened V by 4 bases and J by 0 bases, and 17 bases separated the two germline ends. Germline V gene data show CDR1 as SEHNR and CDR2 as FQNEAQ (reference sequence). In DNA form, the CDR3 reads TGTGCCAGCAGCTCCTTGAGGGGGTACCCTAGCACAGATACGCAGTATTTT. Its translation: CASSSLRGYPSTDTQYF.

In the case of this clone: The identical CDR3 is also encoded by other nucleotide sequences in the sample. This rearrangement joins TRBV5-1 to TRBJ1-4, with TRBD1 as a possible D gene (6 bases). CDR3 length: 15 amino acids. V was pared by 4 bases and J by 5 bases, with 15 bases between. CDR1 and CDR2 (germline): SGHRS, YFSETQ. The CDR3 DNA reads TGCGCCAGCAGCCTTCTAACAGGGCCCAATGAAAAACTGTTTTTT. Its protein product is CASSLLTGPNEKLFF.

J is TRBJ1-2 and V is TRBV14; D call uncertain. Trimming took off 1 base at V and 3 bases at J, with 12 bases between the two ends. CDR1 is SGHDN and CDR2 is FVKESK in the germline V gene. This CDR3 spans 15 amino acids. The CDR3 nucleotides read TGTGCCAGCAGCCAAGGGTGGGGAGAGGACTATGGCTACACCTTC. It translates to CASSQGWGEDYGYTF.

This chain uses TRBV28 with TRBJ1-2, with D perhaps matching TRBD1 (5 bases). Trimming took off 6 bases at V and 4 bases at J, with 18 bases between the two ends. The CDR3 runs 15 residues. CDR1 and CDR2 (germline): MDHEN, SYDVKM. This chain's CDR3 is CASRPSMGQGYGYTF. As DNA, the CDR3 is TGTGCCAGCAGGCCATCTATGGGCCAGGGCTATGGCTACACCTTC.

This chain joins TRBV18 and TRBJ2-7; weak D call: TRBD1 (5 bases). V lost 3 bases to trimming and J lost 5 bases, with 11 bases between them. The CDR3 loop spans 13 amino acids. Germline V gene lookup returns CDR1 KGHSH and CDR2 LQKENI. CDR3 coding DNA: TGTGCCAGCTCACCCCCGACAGCCGACGAGCAGTACTTC. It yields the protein CASSPPTADEQYF.

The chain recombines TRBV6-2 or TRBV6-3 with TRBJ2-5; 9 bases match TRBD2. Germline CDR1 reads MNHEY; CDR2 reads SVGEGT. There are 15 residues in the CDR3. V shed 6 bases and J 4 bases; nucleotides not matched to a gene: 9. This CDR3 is CASSPFSGSRETQYF. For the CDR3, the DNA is TGTGCCAGCAGCCCGTTTAGCGGGAGTCGAGAGACCCAGTACTTC.

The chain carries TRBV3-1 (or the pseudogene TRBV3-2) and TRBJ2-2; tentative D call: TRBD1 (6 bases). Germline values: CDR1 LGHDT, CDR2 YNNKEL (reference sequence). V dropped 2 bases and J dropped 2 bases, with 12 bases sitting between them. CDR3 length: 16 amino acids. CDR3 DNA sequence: TGTGCCAGCAGCCAATCCCGACAGGCAAACACCGGGGAGCTGTTTTTT. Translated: CASSQSRQANTGELFF.

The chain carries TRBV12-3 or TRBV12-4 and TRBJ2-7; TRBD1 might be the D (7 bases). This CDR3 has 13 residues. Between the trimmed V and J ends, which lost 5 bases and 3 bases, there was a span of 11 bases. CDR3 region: CASSAQGGYEQYF. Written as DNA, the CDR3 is TGTGCCAGCAGTGCCCAGGGGGGCTACGAGCAGTACTTC.

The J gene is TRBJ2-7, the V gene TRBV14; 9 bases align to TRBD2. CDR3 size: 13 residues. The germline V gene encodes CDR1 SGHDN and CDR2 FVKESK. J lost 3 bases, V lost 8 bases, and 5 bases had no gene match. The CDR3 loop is CASASGALYEQYF. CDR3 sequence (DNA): TGTGCCAGCGCTAGCGGGGCTCTCTACGAGCAGTACTTC.

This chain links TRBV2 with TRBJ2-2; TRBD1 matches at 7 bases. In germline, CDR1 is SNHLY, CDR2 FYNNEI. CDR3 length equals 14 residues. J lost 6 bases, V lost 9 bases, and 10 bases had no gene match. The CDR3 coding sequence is TGTGCCAGTAGGAGACAGGGTTTGGCCGGGGAGCTGTTTTTT. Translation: CASRRQGLAGELFF.

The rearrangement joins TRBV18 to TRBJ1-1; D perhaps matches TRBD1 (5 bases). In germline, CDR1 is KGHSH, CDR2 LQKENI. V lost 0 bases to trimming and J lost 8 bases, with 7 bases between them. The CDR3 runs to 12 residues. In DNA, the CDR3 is TGTGCCAGCTCACCACCGGGGCAGGAAGCTTTCTTT. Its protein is CASSPPGQEAFF.

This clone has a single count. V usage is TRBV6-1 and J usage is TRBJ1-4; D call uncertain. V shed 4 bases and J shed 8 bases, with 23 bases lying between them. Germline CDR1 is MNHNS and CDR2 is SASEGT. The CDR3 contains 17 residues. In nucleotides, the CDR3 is TGTGCCAGCAGTGTGAGCTCCGGAGGGCTAGGCGTGGAAAAACTGTTTTTT. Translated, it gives CASSVSSGGLGVEKLFF.

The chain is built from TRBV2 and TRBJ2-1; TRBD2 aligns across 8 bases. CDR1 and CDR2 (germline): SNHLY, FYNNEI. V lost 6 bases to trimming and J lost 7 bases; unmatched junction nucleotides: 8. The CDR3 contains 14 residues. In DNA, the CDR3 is TGTGCCAGCAGCATAGGACTAGCTTGGAATGAGCAGTTCTTC. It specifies CASSIGLAWNEQFF.

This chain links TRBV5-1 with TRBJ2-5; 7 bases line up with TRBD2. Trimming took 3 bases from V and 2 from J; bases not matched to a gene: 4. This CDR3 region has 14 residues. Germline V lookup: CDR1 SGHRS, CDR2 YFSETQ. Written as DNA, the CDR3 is TGCGCCAGCAGCTACTCTAGCGGACAAGAGACCCAGTACTTC. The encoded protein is CASSYSSGQETQYF.

CDR3 region: CASSLARGHSNQPQHF. In DNA form, the CDR3 reads TGTGCCAGCAGCTTAGCAAGGGGGCATAGCAATCAGCCCCAGCATTTT. This chain uses TRBV7-2 with TRBJ1-5; 7 nucleotides agree with TRBD1. The CDR3 totals 16 residues. After removal of 0 bases from V and 0 bases from J, the junction contained 2 bases not matched to a gene. Per germline, CDR1 SGHTA and CDR2 FQGNSA.

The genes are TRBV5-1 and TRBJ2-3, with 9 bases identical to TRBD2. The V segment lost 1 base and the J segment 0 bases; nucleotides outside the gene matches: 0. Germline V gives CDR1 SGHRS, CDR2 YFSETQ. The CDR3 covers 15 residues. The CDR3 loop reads CASSLTSGSTDTQYF. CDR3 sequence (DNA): TGCGCCAGCAGCTTGACTAGCGGGAGCACAGATACGCAGTATTTT.

CDR3 in amino acids: CASSYARTASGNTIYF. The CDR3 coding sequence is TGTGCCAGCAGTTACGCACGGACAGCGAGTGGAAACACCATATATTTT. This chain connects TRBV6-5 to TRBJ1-3; the D gene is possibly TRBD1 (6 bases). In germline, CDR1 is MNHEY, CDR2 SVGAGI. V lost 2 bases, J lost 3 bases, and 14 bases lay in between. This CDR3 spans 16 amino acids.

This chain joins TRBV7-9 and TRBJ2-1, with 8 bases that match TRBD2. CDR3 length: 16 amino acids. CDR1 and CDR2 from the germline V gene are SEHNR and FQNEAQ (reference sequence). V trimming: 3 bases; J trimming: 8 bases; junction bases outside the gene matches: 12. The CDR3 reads CASSFPLAGGAHEQFF. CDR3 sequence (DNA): TGTGCCAGCAGCTTTCCCCTTGCGGGAGGTGCCCATGAGCAGTTCTTC.

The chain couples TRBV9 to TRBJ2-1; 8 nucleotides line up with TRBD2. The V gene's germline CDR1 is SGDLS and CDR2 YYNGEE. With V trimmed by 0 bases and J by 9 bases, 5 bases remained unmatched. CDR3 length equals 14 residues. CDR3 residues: CASSVVVSGGEQFF. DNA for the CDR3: TGTGCCAGCAGCGTAGTTGTGAGCGGGGGTGAGCAGTTCTTC.